Each of the 26 T cell receptor beta chains below was sequenced from the same sample in a study of blood T cell repertoires in COVID-19. Assay: immunoSEQ multiplex PCR; the TCRdb copy retains only in-frame clones and omits some. The sample contains about 160,000 clones, approximately 85% of which appear only once. What was sequenced was peripheral blood. The source of these receptors is an older woman with COVID-19, enrolled during active disease.

The J gene is TRBJ2-5, the V gene TRBV19, with a tentative D call TRBD1 (7 bases). The CDR3 contains 16 residues. CDR1 is LNHDA and CDR2 is SQIVND in the germline V gene (reference sequence). Trimming took off 0 bases at V and 5 bases at J, with 16 bases between the two ends. Written as DNA, the CDR3 is TGTGCCAGTAGTATAGATTTCGGAGGGGGCAAGGAGACCCAGTACTTC. This encodes CASSIDFGGGKETQYF.

This sequence joins TRBV3-1 (or the pseudogene TRBV3-2) and TRBJ2-3, with D hard to call. The germline V gene has CDR1 LGHDT and CDR2 YNNKEL (reference sequence). Deletions cut 2 bases from V and 7 bases from J, with 7 bases between. The CDR3 sequence is 12 residues long. In DNA form, the CDR3 reads TGTGCCAGCAGCCAACAGGAATATACGCAGTATTTT. It specifies CASSQQEYTQYF.

The chain employs TRBV7-8 and TRBJ2-3; 8 bases are a match to TRBD1. Unmatched junction bases numbered 8, after V lost 5 bases and J lost 7 bases. This CDR3 region has 14 residues. CDR1 is SGHVS and CDR2 is FQNEAQ in the germline V gene. The CDR3 DNA reads TGTGCCAGCAGCCCGGACAGGGTCACTTATACGCAGTATTTT. It is translated as CASSPDRVTYTQYF.

This chain uses TRBV30 with TRBJ1-6, with 7 nucleotides matching TRBD1. This CDR3 comprises 16 residues. CDR1 is GTSNPN, CDR2 SVGIG, per germline (reference sequence). The J segment lost 5 bases and the V segment lost 1 base, leaving 8 bases of the junction unmatched. The DNA of the CDR3 is TGTGCCTGGAGTGCCCGGACAGGCGGAAATAATTCACCCCTCCACTTT. It yields the protein CAWSARTGGNNSPLHF.

The rearrangement joins TRBV29-1 to TRBJ1-1; tentative D call: TRBD1 (5 bases). The CDR3 covers 13 residues. CDR1 is SQVTM and CDR2 is ANQGSEA in the germline V gene. Trimming stripped 7 bases from V and 0 bases from J, with 12 bases between. The CDR3 loop reads CSGTGNMNTEAFF. As DNA, the CDR3 is TGCAGCGGAACAGGAAACATGAACACTGAAGCTTTCTTT.

The genes are TRBV6-5 and TRBJ1-4, with D perhaps TRBD1 (6 bases). Germline V gene lookup returns CDR1 MNHEY and CDR2 SVGAGI. This CDR3 comprises 16 residues. V shed 0 bases and J shed 6 bases, with 14 bases lying between them. In DNA form, the CDR3 reads TGTGCCAGCAGTTACTCCACCCTCAGGGGAGATGAAAAACTGTTTTTT. Translating it yields CASSYSTLRGDEKLFF.

V gene TRBV18 combines with J gene TRBJ1-2; D might be TRBD1 (5 bases). The CDR3 sequence is 15 residues long. Germline V gene lookup returns CDR1 KGHSH and CDR2 LQKENI. V dropped 1 base and J dropped 2 bases, with 11 bases sitting between them. For the CDR3, the DNA is TGTGCCAGCTCACCACTGTCAGACAGCAACTATGGCTACACCTTC. Protein: CASSPLSDSNYGYTF.

This chain joins TRBV6-5 and TRBJ1-1; 10 bases are shared with TRBD1. Germline CDR1 reads MNHEY; CDR2 reads SVGAGI. The CDR3 length is 14 residues. Trimming took 6 bases from V and 4 from J; bases not matched to a gene: 5. The CDR3: CASSGGQGLTEAFF. The CDR3 DNA sequence: TGTGCCAGCAGCGGGGGACAGGGGCTCACTGAAGCTTTCTTT.

The chain couples TRBV28 to TRBJ1-1; 11 nucleotides align to TRBD1. Germline values: CDR1 MDHEN, CDR2 SYDVKM. The CDR3 consists of 17 residues. Losses at the gene ends were 6 bases for V and 0 bases for J; bases not matched to a gene: 9. CDR3 bases: TGTGCCAGCAGGGACCCCGGGACAGGGGGTGTGAACACTGAAGCTTTCTTT. Translation gives CASRDPGTGGVNTEAFF.

This clone was recorded once. The chain uses TRBV5-8 and TRBJ2-7, with 7 bases that match TRBD1. This CDR3 spans 13 amino acids. V lost 4 bases, J lost 5 bases, and 6 bases stayed unmatched. Germline loops: CDR1 SGHTS, CDR2 YDEGEE. The CDR3 loop is CASSLMTGNEQYF. The CDR3 DNA follows: TGTGCCAGCAGCCTGATGACAGGGAACGAGCAGTACTTC.

This rearrangement joins TRBV28 to TRBJ2-7, with D perhaps matching TRBD1 (5 bases). Germline CDR1 MDHEN, CDR2 SYDVKM. The CDR3 is 13 amino acids. V lost 4 bases, J lost 4 bases, and 11 bases lay in between. CDR3 in amino acids: CASSYTGLYEQYV. CDR3 sequence (DNA): TGTGCCAGCAGTTACACAGGTCTTTACGAGCAGTACGTC.

V gene TRBV28 combines with J gene TRBJ2-5; D call uncertain. The CDR3 runs to 17 residues. Germline V gives CDR1 MDHEN, CDR2 SYDVKM. Trimming removed 3 bases at V and 5 bases at J, with 22 bases between. The CDR3 coding sequence is TGTGCCAGCAGTTTCCGGCAGGCGCGTGATTTGTTGGAGACCCAGTACTTC. This gives the protein CASSFRQARDLLETQYF.

The sample holds one count of this clone. The chain recombines TRBV7-9 with TRBJ1-2, with D possibly being TRBD1 (6 bases). CDR1 is SEHNR, CDR2 FQNEAQ, per germline (reference sequence). The CDR3 loop spans 15 amino acids. Trimming took 0 bases from V and 7 from J, leaving 15 bases between them. CDR3 in amino acids: CASSLALGGGFGYTF. The CDR3 region has the DNA TGTGCCAGCAGCTTAGCCCTCGGGGGGGGCTTTGGCTACACCTTC. Based on the CDR3 plus reference TRBV7-9 and TRBJ1-2, the full variable domain is DTGVSQNPRHKITKRGQNVTFRCDPISEHNRLYWYRQTLGQGPEFLTYFQNEAQLEKSRLLSDRFSAERPKGSFSTLEIQRTEQGDSAMYLCASSLALGGGFGYTFGSGTRLTVV.

This clone was seen a single time. Other DNA sequences of this sample code for an identical CDR3. This rearrangement joins TRBV9 to TRBJ2-1; 12 bases map to TRBD2. This CDR3 region has 15 residues. With V trimmed by 0 bases and J by 9 bases, 4 bases remained unmatched. CDR1 is SGDLS and CDR2 is YYNGEE in the germline V gene. CDR3 loop: CASSVASGGAGEQFF. The CDR3 nucleotides read TGTGCCAGCAGCGTAGCTAGCGGGGGGGCGGGTGAGCAGTTCTTC.

V gene TRBV27 combines with J gene TRBJ2-3; 8 bases line up with TRBD2. This CDR3 is built from 16 residues. Germline V CDR1 and CDR2: MNHEY, SMNVEV (reference sequence). V shed 8 bases and J 0 bases; nucleotides not matched to a gene: 10. In nucleotides, the CDR3 is TGTGCCAGCGGATGGAGAGCGGGAGTTAGCACAGATACGCAGTATTTT. The encoded protein is CASGWRAGVSTDTQYF.

The chain joins TRBV7-8 to TRBJ2-5, with a tentative D call TRBD1 (6 bases). This CDR3 is built from 17 residues. Trimming took off 0 bases at V and 1 base at J, with 15 bases between the two ends. In germline, CDR1 is SGHVS, CDR2 FQNEAQ. The CDR3 DNA follows: TGTGCCAGCAGCTTAGCTCTAACTCAGGGGATCCAAGAGACCCAGTACTTC. The encoded protein is CASSLALTQGIQETQYF.

This rearrangement joins TRBV28 to TRBJ1-2; the D gene is possibly TRBD1 (5 bases). In germline, CDR1 is MDHEN, CDR2 SYDVKM. The V and J ends lost 7 bases and 4 bases respectively, with 10 bases between them. This CDR3 is 12 amino acids long. Here the CDR3 DNA reads TGTGCCAGCACAGACAGCTCCTATGGCTACACCTTC. Translation: CASTDSSYGYTF.

The chain carries TRBV27 and TRBJ1-1; TRBD1 is a possible D gene (5 bases). Per the germline V gene, CDR1 is MNHEY and CDR2 is SMNVEV (reference sequence). There are 13 residues in the CDR3. The ends were cut back, 8 bases at V and 10 bases at J, with 20 bases in the middle. This CDR3 is CASAFNTGYRAFF. The CDR3 DNA reads TGTGCCAGCGCCTTCAATACAGGTTATAGAGCTTTCTTT.

A remark on this clone: At one end the junction does not follow the germline gene, possibly because of a read error. The rearrangement links TRBV19 to TRBJ1-2; 7 bases line up with TRBD1. Germline loops: CDR1 LNHDA, CDR2 SQIVND (reference sequence). CDR3 size: 14 residues. As DNA, the CDR3 is TGTGCCAGTAGTCCACACCGGGACAGACTCCCCAGGGCCTTC. Translation gives CASSPHRDRLPRAF.

V and J are TRBV30 and TRBJ1-6, with 7 bases fitting TRBD1. This CDR3 spans 13 amino acids. Per the germline V gene, CDR1 is GTSNPN and CDR2 is SVGIG (reference sequence). V gave up 0 bases and J gave up 9 bases; unmatched junction bases: 2. Here the CDR3 DNA reads TGTGCCTGGAGTGTACAGGGGAGTTCACCCCTCCACTTT. Translation: CAWSVQGSSPLHF.

CDR3: CASSDQGAQDTEAFF. CDR3 nucleotide sequence: TGCGCCAGCAGCGATCAGGGGGCGCAGGACACTGAAGCTTTCTTT. The rearrangement uses TRBV5-1 and TRBJ1-1; 8 bases agree with TRBD1. This CDR3 is 15 amino acids long. Losses at the gene ends were 4 bases for V and 3 bases for J; bases not matched to a gene: 8. Germline V gene lookup returns CDR1 SGHRS and CDR2 YFSETQ.

This chain joins TRBV2 and TRBJ2-5, with TRBD1 identical over 7 bases. The ends lost 3 bases at V and 2 bases at J; junction bases unmatched: 6. In germline, CDR1 is SNHLY, CDR2 FYNNEI. This CDR3 has 15 residues. CDR3 residues: CASSDKTGRQETQYF. The CDR3 DNA sequence: TGTGCCAGCAGTGATAAGACAGGGAGACAAGAGACCCAGTACTTC.

The gene calls are TRBV18 and TRBJ1-2, with 7 nucleotides matching TRBD1. V shed 3 bases, J shed 4 bases, and the junction held 11 bases outside the gene matches. Germline loops: CDR1 KGHSH, CDR2 LQKENI. The CDR3 is made up of 16 amino acids. DNA of the CDR3: TGTGCCAGCTCACCGGTTAGCCGGGACAGAAGCTATGGCTACACCTTC. Protein: CASSPVSRDRSYGYTF.

V gene TRBV6-4 combines with J gene TRBJ2-6; 7 bases are a match to TRBD1. The germline V gene encodes CDR1 MRHNA and CDR2 SNTAGT. The CDR3 loop spans 18 amino acids. V gave up 4 bases and J gave up 0 bases; unmatched junction bases: 9. CDR3 coding DNA: TGTGCCAGCAGTGGGACGGGACAGCAAACCTCTGGGGCCAACGTCCTGACTTTC. Translation: CASSGTGQQTSGANVLTF.

This chain connects TRBV14 to TRBJ1-2, with 9 positions matching TRBD1. The V and J ends lost 4 bases and 4 bases, in that order; junction bases with no gene match: 13. The CDR3 runs to 17 residues. CDR1 is SGHDN and CDR2 is FVKESK in the germline V gene. Here the CDR3 DNA reads TGTGCCAGCAGCCCCCCGGGACAGGGAGGGAGTGCCTATGGCTACACCTTC. Protein product: CASSPPGQGGSAYGYTF.

The chain has TRBV5-5 and TRBJ2-2, with 8 bases lining up with TRBD2. CDR3 size: 16 residues. Per the germline V gene, CDR1 is SGHKS and CDR2 is YYEKEE (reference sequence). Trimming cost V 0 bases and J 1 base; bases outside gene matches: 2. CDR3 in DNA: TGTGCCAGCAGCTTGGAGAGCGGGAGGAACACCGGGGAGCTGTTTTTT. Protein product: CASSLESGRNTGELFF. The full variable domain, in which reference TRBV5-5 and TRBJ2-2 provide the parts outside the CDR3, is DAGVTQSPTHLIKTRGQQVTLRCSPISGHKSVSWYQQVLGQGPQFIFQYYEKEERGRGNFPDRFSARQFPNYSSELNVNALLLGDSALYLCASSLESGRNTGELFFGEGSRLTVL.